The clone carrying this T cell receptor (beta chain) appeared a single time. The CDR3 has 15 residues. With 7 bases removed from V and 4 bases from J, the gap between germline ends came to 18 bases. Germline V gene data show CDR1 as MGHDK and CDR2 as SYGVNS. This sample was taken from a study of blood T cell repertoires in COVID-19. Looking at the study overall: Acute-phase and convalescent COVID-19 samples originated in the United States, Italy and Spain. Sample material is recorded as cDNA or gDNA derived from T cells, B-cell-depleted T cells, or PBMCs.

Original handling: Researchers report that nucleated cell counts were estimated from reference gene primer amplification. Sequenced by immunoSEQ multiplex PCR; TCRdb stores in-frame clones only, minus some. That table furnishes V, J and clone size, whereas the DNA furnished D and trimming. The repertoire holds approximately 57,000 clones, with roughly 89% as singletons. This chain joins TRBV25-1 and TRBJ2-3; D may be TRBD2 (5 bases). Sequenced sample: peripheral blood. The clonotype comes from a man aged 50-60 years with acute or convalescent COVID-19. DNA for the CDR3: TGTGCCAGCACCCAGGTGGCGGGCCCAGCAGATACGCAGTATTTT. Protein product: CASTQVAGPADTQYF.